The 13 T cell receptor beta chains listed next were all sequenced from one sample in a study of CD8 T cells in ankylosing spondylitis. Each CDR3 protein gets one entry after TCRdb re-called the 5' RACE reads with MiXCR. The sample lists 250,000 to 350,000 distinct CDR3 sequences, around 19% seen once, with under 8.5% in the top ten. The sample comprised blood, either unsorted or a sorted T cell fraction (not recorded which). These receptor sequences come from a male donor with ankylosing spondylitis or in good health (not recorded which).

The sample holds a few counts of this clonotype. This chain connects TRBV20-1 to TRBJ2-6; D uncertain. Germline CDR1 DFQATT, CDR2 SNEGSKA (reference sequence). This CDR3 is 13 amino acids long. Deletions cut 6 bases from V and 0 bases from J, with 6 bases between. CDR3 region: CSARNSGANVLTF. In nucleotides, the CDR3 is TGCAGTGCCCGAAACTCTGGGGCCAACGTCCTGACTTTC.

The table lists this clonotype with a few counts. The rearrangement links TRBV19 to TRBJ1-5, with D tentatively TRBD1 (6 bases). V was trimmed by 6 bases and J by 0 bases, leaving 15 bases between them. The germline V gene encodes CDR1 LNHDA and CDR2 SQIVND (reference sequence). CDR3 size: 16 residues. Written as DNA, the CDR3 is TGTGCCAGTAGGATGAACAGGGACTATAGCAATCAGCCCCAGCATTTT. This codes for CASRMNRDYSNQPQHF.

This clonotype was detected only a few times. The V and J genes are TRBV6-5 and TRBJ1-2; D possibly corresponds to TRBD1 (5 bases). The germline V gene encodes CDR1 MNHEY and CDR2 SVGAGI. Trimming shortened V by 9 bases and J by 5 bases, and 7 bases separated the two germline ends. This CDR3 has 10 residues. CDR3 DNA: TGTGCCAGGGGGGGGTATGGCTACACCTTC. This translates into CARGGYGYTF.

This chain joins TRBV15 and TRBJ2-7, with D possibly matching TRBD2 (7 bases). From germline, CDR1 is LNHNV and CDR2 YYDKDF (reference sequence). The V end was cut by 5 bases, the J end by 7 bases, with 15 bases between. This CDR3 has 13 amino acids. CDR3 region: CATSAGAGWEQYV. As DNA, the CDR3 is TGTGCCACCAGCGCGGGGGCAGGCTGGGAGCAGTACGTC.

This clonotype was picked up many times. This chain links TRBV27 with TRBJ2-1; D unclear. The CDR3 has 15 amino acids. V shed 3 bases and J shed 2 bases, with 11 bases lying between them. CDR1 MNHEY and CDR2 SMNVEV come from the germline V gene (reference sequence). This CDR3 reads CASSFGSPTYNEQFF. The DNA for the CDR3 is TGTGCCAGCAGTTTTGGTAGCCCGACCTACAATGAGCAGTTCTTC.

This clonotype was counted many times. The V and J genes are TRBV20-1 and TRBJ2-7, with 8 bases fitting TRBD2. CDR1 is DFQATT and CDR2 is SNEGSKA in the germline V gene (reference sequence). V was pared by 3 bases and J by 7 bases, with 5 bases of the junction left unmatched. The CDR3 length is 12 residues. CDR3 nucleotides: TGCAGTGCTAGTTACGGGAGGGGGGAGCAGTACGTC. It codes for CSASYGRGEQYV.

This clonotype has a count of ten or more. The V gene is TRBV20-1, the J gene TRBJ2-3; the match to TRBD2 covers 8 bases. CDR1 and CDR2 from the germline V gene are DFQATT and SNEGSKA (reference sequence). The V gene end was trimmed by 2 bases and the J gene end by 4 bases; junction bases not matched to a gene: 8. This CDR3 is built from 15 residues. The CDR3 loop reads CSARPAGGGSDTQYF. The DNA of the CDR3 is TGCAGTGCTAGACCTGCGGGGGGAGGTTCAGATACGCAGTATTTT.

In this sample, this clonotype turned up a few times. The gene calls are TRBV20-1 and TRBJ2-1; a possible D gene is TRBD2 (6 bases). Trimming left V 4 bases short and J 10 bases short, with 17 bases between. The CDR3 is 13 amino acids. Germline V CDR1 and CDR2: DFQATT, SNEGSKA (reference sequence). CDR3 sequence reads: CSAKYSWGGEQFF. DNA of the CDR3: TGCAGTGCTAAATACAGCTGGGGAGGCGAGCAGTTCTTC.

The chain employs TRBV28 and TRBJ2-3; D perhaps matches TRBD1 (6 bases). Germline CDR1 reads MDHEN; CDR2 reads SYDVKM. V was pared by 1 base and J by 8 bases, with 19 bases between. The CDR3 spans 16 residues. CDR3 amino acids: CASSLFGDTLRGTQYF. For the CDR3, the DNA is TGTGCCAGCAGTTTATTCGGGGACACGCTGCGAGGTACGCAGTATTTT.

Written as DNA, the CDR3 is TGTGCCAGCAGTATCGGGGGGACCTACAATGAGCAGTTCTTC. Encoded protein: CASSIGGTYNEQFF. The chain carries TRBV6-2 or TRBV6-3 and TRBJ2-1; 7 positions agree with TRBD2. This CDR3 is 14 amino acids long. Germline assignment: CDR1 MNHEY and CDR2 SVGEGT. The V segment lost 5 bases and the J segment 2 bases; nucleotides outside the gene matches: 3.

This clonotype was picked up a small number of times. This rearrangement joins TRBV5-6 to TRBJ1-5; 7 bases agree with TRBD1. The CDR3 totals 13 residues. In germline, CDR1 is SGHDT, CDR2 YYEEEE. The J segment lost 7 bases and the V segment lost 4 bases, leaving 5 bases of the junction unmatched. The CDR3 loop reads CASSPGTAQPQHF. The CDR3 region has the DNA TGTGCCAGCAGCCCTGGGACAGCCCAGCCCCAGCATTTT. Full variable domain (remainder filled in from reference TRBV5-6 and TRBJ1-5): DAGVTQSPTHLIKTRGQQVTLRCSPKSGHDTVSWYQQALGQGPQFIFQYYEEEERQRGNFPDRFSGHQFPNYSSELNVNALLLGDSALYLCASSPGTAQPQHFGDGTRLSIL.

J is TRBJ1-5 and V is TRBV19; D remains ambiguous. Per germline, CDR1 LNHDA and CDR2 SQIVND (reference sequence). This CDR3 has 12 residues. V lost 5 bases to trimming and J lost 3 bases, with 5 bases between them. The CDR3 coding sequence is TGTGCCAGTAGTCCTCTCAATCAGCCCCAGCATTTT. Its protein product is CASSPLNQPQHF.

The chain joins TRBV7-1 to TRBJ2-4, with 7 positions matching TRBD2. TRBV7-1 carries the ORF label, with uncertain function. The CDR3 is 15 residues long. Trimming cost V 8 bases and J 10 bases; bases outside gene matches: 17. CDR3 in DNA: TGTGCCAGCCGCCCCCCCGGGACTACGCTCCATATTCAGTACTTC. Amino acid sequence: CASRPPGTTLHIQYF.